This TCR beta chain was profiled in a study of blood T cell repertoires in COVID-19. For the study at large: T cells, B-cell-depleted T cells, or PBMCs supplied cDNA or gDNA.

Authors' data handling: Amplification of reference gene primers provided the estimated nucleated cell counts. Sequenced by immunoSEQ multiplex PCR; TCRdb stores in-frame clones only, minus some. V, J and clone size are taken as reported in that table, and D and trimming were inferred from the DNA itself. The sample consists of approximately 75,000 clones, approximately 82% of them appearing once. Concerning this clone itself: The germline gene is not matched at one end of the junction; a read error may be the cause.

Germline CDR1 SGDLS, CDR2 YYNGEE. CDR3 size: 10 residues. This sequence joins TRBV9 and TRBJ2-3; 8 bases map to TRBD2. The specimen sequenced was peripheral blood. The TCR comes from a woman aged 45-59 years with acute or convalescent COVID-19. CDR3 DNA sequence: TGTGCCAGCAGCCCCGGGGGGGGGAATTTT. Its translation: CASSPGGGNF.